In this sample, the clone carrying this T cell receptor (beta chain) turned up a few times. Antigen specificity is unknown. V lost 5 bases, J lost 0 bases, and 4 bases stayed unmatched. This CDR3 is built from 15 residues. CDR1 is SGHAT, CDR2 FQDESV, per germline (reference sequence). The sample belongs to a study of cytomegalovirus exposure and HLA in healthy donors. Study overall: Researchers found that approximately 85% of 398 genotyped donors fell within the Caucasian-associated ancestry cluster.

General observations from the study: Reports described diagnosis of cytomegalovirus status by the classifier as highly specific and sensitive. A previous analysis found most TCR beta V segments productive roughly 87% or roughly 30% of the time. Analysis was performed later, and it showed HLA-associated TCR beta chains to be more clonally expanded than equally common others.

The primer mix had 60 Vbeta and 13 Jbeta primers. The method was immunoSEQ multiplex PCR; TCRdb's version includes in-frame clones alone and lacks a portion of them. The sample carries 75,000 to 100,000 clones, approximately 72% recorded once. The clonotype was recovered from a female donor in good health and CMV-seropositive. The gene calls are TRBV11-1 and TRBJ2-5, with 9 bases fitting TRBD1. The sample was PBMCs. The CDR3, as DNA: TGTGCCAGCAGCCAAGGACAGGGGAACCAAGAGACCCAGTACTTC. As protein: CASSQGQGNQETQYF.